Described below is a single TCR beta chain sequence and its context. Antigen: not known. This CDR3 has 15 amino acids. Per germline, CDR1 SEHNR and CDR2 FQNEAQ (reference sequence). The germline V and J ends were trimmed by 4 bases and 8 bases, with 20 bases remaining between them. This specimen comes from a study of T cell repertoires in cytomegalovirus infection. As for the study in general: Alongside well-studied HLA-B-restricted CMV epitopes, recently identified HLA-C-restricted CMV epitopes were also used. Indications came from public TCR beta signatures; they pointed to CMV infection and to a matching HLA type. General study results and limits: Cumulative frequency of public TCR beta families picked out carriers of CMV plus the relevant HLA. CMV-specific TCR beta clonotypes restricted by HLA-C were the ones dominating the ex vivo response.

From the reads, TCRdb called clonotypes with MiXCR, one entry per CDR3 protein. The sample carries about half a million distinct CDR3 sequences, 30% to 40% recorded once. The sequence derives from a human donor in good health (CMV status not recorded). Some clones in this sample may be carry-over from other donors' samples. The V gene is TRBV7-9, the J gene TRBJ1-2; maybe TRBD1 (6 bases). The sample was cultured PBMCs, taken from culture after CMV antigen stimulation. CDR3 loop: CASSSDSGHINGYTF. DNA of the CDR3: TGTGCCAGCAGCTCAGACTCGGGACACATAAACGGCTACACCTTC.